This is a list of T cell receptor beta chains from one sample in a study of cytomegalovirus exposure and HLA in healthy donors. Sequencing was performed with immunoSEQ multiplex PCR; in TCRdb, only in-frame clones are kept and a portion is missing. The table records roughly 52,000 clones, roughly 50% of them present only once. The sequenced sample was PBMCs. The receptor set was obtained from a human donor in good health. Each CDR3 is given with its conserved first and last residue.

TRBV30,TRBJ2-7,CAWSDRRYEQYF
TRBV9,TRBJ2-2,CASSVNLLNTGELFF
TRBV4-1,TRBJ1-3,CASSPNGGYTIYF
TRBV19,TRBJ2-3,CASSMYRDSTDTQYF
TRBV6-5,TRBJ2-1,CASRVGLAGADWQFF
TRBV5-1,TRBJ2-5,CASSLAGVAGGFDQYF
TRBV7-2,TRBJ1-2,CASSIQENYGYTF
TRBV7-2,TRBJ1-1,CASSFRARDTEAFF
TRBV5-4,TRBJ1-2,CASSPGGTGDYGYTF
TRBV5-1,TRBJ1-1,CASRLEGMNTEAFF
TRBV2,TRBJ2-3,CASKLQGYTQYF
TRBV4-1,TRBJ1-5,CASSQPEPRGGDLKPQHF
TRBV6-5,TRBJ2-2,CASSITGFTGELFF
TRBV7-9,TRBJ2-3,CASSPYTGSTDTQYF
TRBV6-5,TRBJ2-7,CASSYSFGTGEQWQYF
TRBV7-9,TRBJ2-1,CASSLPGGEGNEQFF
TRBV5-6,TRBJ1-4,CASSLLDRGTEKLFF
TRBV7-2,TRBJ1-2,CASSPNRENYGYTF
TRBV2,TRBJ1-2,CATGTGYGYTF
TRBV28,TRBJ2-3,CASSLRQGGTDTQYF
TRBV15,TRBJ1-5,CATSRGTALLQPQHF
TRBV7-8,TRBJ2-3,CASSLNRDLSDTQYF
TRBV5-1,TRBJ2-2,CASSRTGSDTGELFF
TRBV10-3,TRBJ1-1,CATSGGDRGRFTEAFF
TRBV10-1,TRBJ1-6,CASSELLAGLYNSPLHF
TRBV18,TRBJ2-1,CASMRDRETRNEQFF
TRBV2,TRBJ1-1,CASSPQSMNTEAFF
TRBV29-1,TRBJ1-2,CSVDRVVYGYTF
TRBV30,TRBJ2-7,CAWSIGAGGNDEQYF
TRBV5-1,TRBJ1-3,CASSLYRGSGNTIYF
TRBV6-5,TRBJ2-1,CASSYTAGGPRNEQFF
TRBV11-2,TRBJ1-1,CASSLRVTEAFF
TRBV6-4,TRBJ2-3,CASSDSGRRRDTQYF
TRBV30,TRBJ2-5,CAWTPKRTQYF
TRBV5-1,TRBJ2-5,CASSPGLAGGYQETQYF
TRBV7-8,TRBJ1-5,CASSLGAGHQPQHF
TRBV7-2,TRBJ2-1,CASSLKTGGSYNEQFF
TRBV6-1,TRBJ1-1,CASSETAINTEAFF
TRBV7-8,TRBJ2-7,CASSLAAGGSYEQYF
TRBV15,TRBJ2-5,CATSRGTGDFLYQETQYF
TRBV4-2,TRBJ1-5,CASSQRTAGQPQHF
TRBV6-5,TRBJ1-1,CASSYSRAGFTEAFF
TRBV9,TRBJ2-3,CASSPRLAGETDTQYF
TRBV6-5,TRBJ1-2,CASRTGTYGYTF
TRBV6-5,TRBJ2-5,CASRLPRGTQYF
TRBV4-2,TRBJ2-6,CASSIRQGASGANVLTF
TRBV4-1,TRBJ2-1,CASSQDSASFYNEQFF
TRBV25-1,TRBJ2-7,CASSDLPRTGESYEQYF
TRBV5-1,TRBJ1-1,CASSLGLDPEAFF
TRBV2,TRBJ2-1,CASSGTRAINEQFF
TRBV7-3,TRBJ2-1,CASSPWTSGAVNEQFF
TRBV7-8,TRBJ2-3,CASSLETEYTQYF
TRBV7-9,TRBJ2-5,CASSSRQETAQYF